This T cell receptor (beta chain) was retrieved from a study of T cells in Graves' hyperthyroidism and ophthalmopathy. Germline V gene lookup returns CDR1 SEHNR and CDR2 FQNEAQ (reference sequence). The CDR3 spans 11 residues. V lost 5 bases and J lost 6, with 5 bases in between. Patients were aged 18 to 65, had disease duration under 2 months, and had newly diagnosed hyperthyroidism. Uncontrolled infections, other autoimmune diseases, pregnancy or lactation led to exclusion of patients. The sample holds many counts of this clonotype. Researchers took RNA transcripts and amplified the TCR beta CDR3 regions from them. Researchers ran a first-round RT-PCR on the TCR CDR3 using the HTBI primer set. One entry per CDR3 protein, called by TCRdb with MiXCR from the multiplex PCR reads. This sample has around 440,000 distinct CDR3 sequences, with approximately 14% found just once.

The material sequenced was blood. This TCR derives from a woman under 30 with Graves' hyperthyroidism. This chain uses TRBV7-9 with TRBJ2-1, with D uncertain. The CDR3 coding sequence is TGTGCCAGCAGCATAAGCAATGAGCAGTTCTTC. This encodes CASSISNEQFF.